Sequencing of this T cell receptor beta chain was carried out in a study of blood T cell repertoires in COVID-19 (TCRdb year 2020). Background on the whole study: Collaborator samples came from the United States, Italy and Spain and covered acute and convalescent phases of COVID-19. Sample metadata almost always included a de-identified subject ID, COVID-19 status, age in years and sex. Subjects who had been exposed to COVID-19, were actively infected with it, or had recovered from it provided the deeply sampled blood TCRbeta repertoires that made up the dataset. Samples came from the ongoing ImmuneRACE study (first 160 participants) plus 1,254 subjects from 6 global collaborators. The material from the prospective study consisted of cDNA or gDNA derived from T cells, B-cell-depleted T cells, or PBMCs. A freely available public database, intended as a resource for researchers studying the immune response to SARS-CoV-2, is where the repertoires were released. HLA class I and class II types, where available, came from metadata supplied by the sample provider rather than from assay-based typing.

With regard to this clone: Its antigen has not been determined. The input lacks base qualities; no much larger clone sits a single base away.

The study at large found these results: How much clinical and demographic metadata was included differed by source and by participant, and the metadata was provided uncurated.

TCRbeta CDR3 regions were amplified from genomic DNA by means of the immunoSEQ Assay, a bias-controlled multiplex PCR. As for the authors' bioinformatics: Nucleated cell counts per sample were estimated from amplification of reference gene primers within the assay. Sequence reads were collapsed and filtered to measure the absolute abundance of every unique TCRbeta CDR3 rearrangement. Productive Simpson clonality was computed per sample as the square root of Simpson's diversity index over productive rearrangements. This immuneACCESS table, as held by TCRdb, lists in-frame sequences with V and J called but not all clones. Of the missing ones, under half trace to an unresolved V gene in checked studies; the others have no known cause. That table furnishes V, J and clone size, whereas the DNA furnished D and trimming. The sample table records 160,000 or so clones; roughly nine tenths of these occur just once. The biggest ten clones account for roughly 2.8% of the sample.

V is reduced by 3 bases and J by 5 bases, leaving a spacing of 10 bases between them. The CDR3 goes from the cysteine to the phenylalanine over 13 residues. Left in the record is the CDR3 DNA by itself, 39 bases read in frame from the first base. CDR1 and CDR2, per the germline V gene, are MGHRA and YSYEKL. The collaborating institutions used their own protocols to collect whole blood in K2EDTA tubes. For TCRbeta analysis, collaborator samples were shipped as frozen whole blood, as isolated PBMCs, or as DNA extracted from either sample type. The clonotype originates from a man in his 60s with acute or convalescent COVID-19. This sequence uses TRBV4-1 and TRBJ2-5, with the D gene uncertain. The sequenced sample was peripheral blood. Here is the DNA: TGCGCCAGCAGCCATGTTAGCTCCGAGACCCAGTACTTC. It translates as CASSHVSSETQYF.